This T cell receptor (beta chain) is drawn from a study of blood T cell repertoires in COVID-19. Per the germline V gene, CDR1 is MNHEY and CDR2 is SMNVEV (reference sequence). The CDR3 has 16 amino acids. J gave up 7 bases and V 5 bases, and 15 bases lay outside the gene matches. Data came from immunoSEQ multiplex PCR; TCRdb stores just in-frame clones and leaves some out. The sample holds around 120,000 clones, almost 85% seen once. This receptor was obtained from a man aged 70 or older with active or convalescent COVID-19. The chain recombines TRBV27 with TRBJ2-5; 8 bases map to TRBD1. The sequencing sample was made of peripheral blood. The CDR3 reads CASSQNPGQVRRTQYF. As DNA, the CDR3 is TGTGCCAGCAGTCAAAACCCGGGACAGGTGAGGAGGACCCAGTACTTC.